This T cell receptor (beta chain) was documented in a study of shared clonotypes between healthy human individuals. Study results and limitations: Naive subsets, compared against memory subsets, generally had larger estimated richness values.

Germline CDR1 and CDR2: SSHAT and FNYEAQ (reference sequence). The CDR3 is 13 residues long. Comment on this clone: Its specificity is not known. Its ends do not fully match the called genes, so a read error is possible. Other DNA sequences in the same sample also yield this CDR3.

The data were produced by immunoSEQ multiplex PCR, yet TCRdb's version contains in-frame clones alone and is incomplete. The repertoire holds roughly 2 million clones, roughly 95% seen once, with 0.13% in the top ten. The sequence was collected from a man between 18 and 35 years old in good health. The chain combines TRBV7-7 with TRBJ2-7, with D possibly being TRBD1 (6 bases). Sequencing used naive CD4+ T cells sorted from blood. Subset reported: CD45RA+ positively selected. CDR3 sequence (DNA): TGTGCTAGCAGCCCCCAGGGGACCTACGAGCAGTACTTC. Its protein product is CASSPQGTYEQYF.